The TCR beta chain described here comes from a study of OX40 agonist ivuxolimab in advanced cancers. With regard to the full study: Ivuxolimab was a fully human IgG2 agonistic monoclonal antibody targeting the costimulatory receptor OX40 (CD134). Intravenous ivuxolimab was administered to patients every 2 weeks at six dose levels: 0.01, 0.1, 0.3, 1.5, 3 and 10 mg/kg. Of the roughly 51 patients in dose escalation, 19 had hepatocellular carcinoma, some 15 had melanoma, 9 had renal cell carcinoma and 9 had head and neck cancer. The dose-escalation cohort was about 86% male with a mean age of about 60 years, ranging from roughly 23 to 79. Prior anti-PD-1, anti-PD-L1 or anti-CTLA-4 therapy was permitted, and 40% of dose-escalation patients had received checkpoint inhibitors. Partial responses occurred in three dose-escalation patients: two with cutaneous melanoma and one with hepatocellular carcinoma. The purpose of peripheral TCRbeta sequencing was to test whether ivuxolimab changed TCR sequence diversity and led to clonal T-cell expansion. The paper reports the monotherapy dose-escalation portion (N of about 50 patients) of the phase I ivuxolimab trial.

Study-level results and caveats: Low levels of normalized T-cell clonal expansion were also shown by some nonresponding patients. The antigen specificity of the peripheral T cells that underwent clonal expansion was not determined. Partial responders in the 0.1-3.0 mg/kg groups had among the lowest normalized peripheral clonal expansion, especially among CD8+ T cells. At doses of 0.1 to 3.0 mg/kg, clonal expansion of both CD4+ and CD8+ blood T cells was observed from baseline to week 6. After ivuxolimab, expanded clones were on average more numerous among CD8+ T cells than among CD4+ T cells.

The CDR3, cysteine through phenylalanine, is 15 amino acids long. CDR3 DNA only is kept here, 45 bases in frame from base 1. The germline V gene (reference sequence) supplies CDR1 LNHDA and CDR2 SQIVND. The junction shows trimming of 5 bases on V and 1 base on J, plus 14 bases between the germline ends. Patients with a history of autoimmune disease or receiving systemic immunosuppression were excluded from the trial. Peripheral blood for TCR sequencing was collected from all dose cohorts at baseline, on cycle 4 day 1, and on cycle 7 day 1. Samples were obtained from an open-label, multicenter, first-in-human phase I dose-escalation trial of ivuxolimab. The trial enrolled adults with locally advanced or metastatic head and neck squamous cell, hepatocellular, melanoma or renal cell carcinoma. Before TCR sequencing, CD4+ T cells and CD8+ T cells were sorted from peripheral blood as separate populations.

For sequencing of the TCRbeta CDR3 region, genomic DNA was extracted from the sorted cells. TCRbeta CDR3 regions were sequenced using the immunoSEQ Assay. TCRdb re-hosts the immuneACCESS table, in-frame sequences only. Its copies lack some clones; in the studies checked, an unresolved V gene accounts for under half of them, and the cause for the rest is not known. Counted in this sample were roughly 64,000 clones; about 86% of them appeared once. Around 2.1% of the sample belongs to the ten largest clones. As to this clone: Its recognized antigen is unknown. Base-call qualities are not available, and no considerably larger clone is one nucleotide away.

Sequenced material: CD4+ or CD8+ T cells sorted from blood, taken in a trial of the OX40 agonist ivuxolimab. The sequence derives from an adult with an advanced solid tumor such as melanoma, head and neck, liver or kidney cancer. This chain joins TRBV19 to TRBJ1-1; TRBD1 might be the D gene, on 5 matching bases. CDR3 region: CASSALMRGNTEAFF. At the DNA level, the sequence is TGTGCCAGTAGTGCCCTCATGAGGGGGAACACTGAAGCTTTCTTT.